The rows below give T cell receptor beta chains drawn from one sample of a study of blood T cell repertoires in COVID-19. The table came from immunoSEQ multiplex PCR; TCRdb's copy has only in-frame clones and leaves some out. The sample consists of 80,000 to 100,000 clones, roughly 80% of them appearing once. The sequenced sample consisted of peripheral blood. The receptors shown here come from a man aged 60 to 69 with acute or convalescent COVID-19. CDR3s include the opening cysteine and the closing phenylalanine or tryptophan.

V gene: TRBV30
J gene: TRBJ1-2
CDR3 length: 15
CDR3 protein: CAWAHPGGLLYGYTF

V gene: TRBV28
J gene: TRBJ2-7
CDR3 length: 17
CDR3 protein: CASSLKSLAGVSLEQYF

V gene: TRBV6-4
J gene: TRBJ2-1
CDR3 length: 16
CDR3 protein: CASSETSGSSYNEQFF

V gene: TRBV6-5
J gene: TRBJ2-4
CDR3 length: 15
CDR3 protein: CASRLRSGAGNIQYF

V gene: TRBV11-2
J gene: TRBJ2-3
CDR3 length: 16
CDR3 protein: CASTIGSGGGTDTQYF

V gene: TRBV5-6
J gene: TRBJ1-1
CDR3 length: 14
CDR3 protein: CASSLGQMNTEAFF

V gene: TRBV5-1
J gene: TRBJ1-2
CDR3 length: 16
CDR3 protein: CASSLDPGRGTYGYTF

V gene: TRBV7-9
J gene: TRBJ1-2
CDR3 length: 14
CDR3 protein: CASSQLAINYGYTF

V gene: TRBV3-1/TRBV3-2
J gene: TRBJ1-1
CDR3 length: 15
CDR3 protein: CASRLSLRANTEAFF

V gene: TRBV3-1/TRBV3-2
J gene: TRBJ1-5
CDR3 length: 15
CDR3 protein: CASSPGQGANQPQHF

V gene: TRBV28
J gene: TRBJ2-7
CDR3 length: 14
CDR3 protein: CASSLDRAPYEQYF

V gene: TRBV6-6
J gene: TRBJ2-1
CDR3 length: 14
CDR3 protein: CASSGGSSYNEQFF

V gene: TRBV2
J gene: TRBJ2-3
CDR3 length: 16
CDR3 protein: CASSLGLAGTVDTQYF

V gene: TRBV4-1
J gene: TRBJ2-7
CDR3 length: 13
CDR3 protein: CASSQRQGYEQYF

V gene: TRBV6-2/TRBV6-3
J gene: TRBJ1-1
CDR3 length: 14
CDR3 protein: CASSYRGARTEAFF

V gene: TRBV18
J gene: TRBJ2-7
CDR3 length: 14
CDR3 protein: CASSLGTSWREQYF

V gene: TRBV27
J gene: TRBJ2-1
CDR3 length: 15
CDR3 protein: CASKPGQGAHNEQFF